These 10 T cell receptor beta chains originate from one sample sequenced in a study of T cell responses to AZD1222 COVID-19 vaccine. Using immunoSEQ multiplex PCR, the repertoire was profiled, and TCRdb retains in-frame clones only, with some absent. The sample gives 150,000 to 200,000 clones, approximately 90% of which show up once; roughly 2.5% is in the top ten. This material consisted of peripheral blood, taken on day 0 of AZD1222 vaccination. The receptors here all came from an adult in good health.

CDR3 in DNA: TGCGCCAGCGGTATCGGCAGGGCGGGCACTGAAGCTTTCTTT. This codes for CASGIGRAGTEAFF. J is TRBJ1-1 and V is TRBV10-2; tentative D call: TRBD1 (5 bases). This CDR3 has 14 amino acids. CDR1 is WSHSY, CDR2 SAAADI, per germline. The ends were cut back, 8 bases at V and 4 bases at J, with 17 bases in the middle.

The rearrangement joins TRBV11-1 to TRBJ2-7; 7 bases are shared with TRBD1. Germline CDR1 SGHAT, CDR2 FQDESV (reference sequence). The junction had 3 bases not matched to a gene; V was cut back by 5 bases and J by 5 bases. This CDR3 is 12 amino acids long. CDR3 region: CASSPTGNEQYF. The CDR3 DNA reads TGTGCCAGCAGCCCGACAGGGAACGAGCAGTACTTC.

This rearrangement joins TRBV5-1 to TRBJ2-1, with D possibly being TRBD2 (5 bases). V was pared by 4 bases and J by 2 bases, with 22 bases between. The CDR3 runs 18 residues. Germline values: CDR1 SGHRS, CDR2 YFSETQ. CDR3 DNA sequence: TGCGCCAGCAGCCCTCTCATGTCGGGCGGAGGTCCCTACAATGAGCAGTTCTTC. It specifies CASSPLMSGGGPYNEQFF.

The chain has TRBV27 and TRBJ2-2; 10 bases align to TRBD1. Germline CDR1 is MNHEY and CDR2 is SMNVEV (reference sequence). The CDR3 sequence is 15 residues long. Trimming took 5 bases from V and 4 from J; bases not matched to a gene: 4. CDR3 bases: TGTGCCAGCAGTATCCGGGACAGGGGCACCGGGGAGCTGTTTTTT. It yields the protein CASSIRDRGTGELFF.

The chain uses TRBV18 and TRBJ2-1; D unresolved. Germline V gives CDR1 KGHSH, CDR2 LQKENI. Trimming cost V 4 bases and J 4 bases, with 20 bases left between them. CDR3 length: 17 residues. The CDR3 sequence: CASSLLVGFSPYNEQFF. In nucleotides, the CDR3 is TGTGCCAGCTCACTATTAGTAGGATTTTCCCCGTACAATGAGCAGTTCTTC.

DNA for the CDR3: TGTGCCAGCAGCCCTAACGACGAAACAGGCTACGAGCAGTACTTC. It encodes CASSPNDETGYEQYF. The chain couples TRBV7-3 to TRBJ2-7; D is possibly TRBD1 (5 bases). Between the trimmed V and J ends, which lost 5 bases and 3 bases, there was a span of 17 bases. Per germline, CDR1 SGHTA and CDR2 FQGTGA. This CDR3 comprises 15 residues.

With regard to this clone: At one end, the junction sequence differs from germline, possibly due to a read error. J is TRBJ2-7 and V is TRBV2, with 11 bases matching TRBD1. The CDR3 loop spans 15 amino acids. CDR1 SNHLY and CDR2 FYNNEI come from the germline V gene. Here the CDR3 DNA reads TGTGCCAGCAGTGATCGGGACAGGGGGTCCTCCGAGCAGTACTTC. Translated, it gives CASSDRDRGSSEQYF.

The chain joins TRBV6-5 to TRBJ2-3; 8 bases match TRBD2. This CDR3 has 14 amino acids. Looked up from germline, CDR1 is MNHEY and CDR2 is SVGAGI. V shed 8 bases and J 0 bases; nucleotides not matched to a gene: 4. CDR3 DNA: TGTGCCAGCTCAGCTAGCGGGAGCACAGATACGCAGTATTTT. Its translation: CASSASGSTDTQYF.

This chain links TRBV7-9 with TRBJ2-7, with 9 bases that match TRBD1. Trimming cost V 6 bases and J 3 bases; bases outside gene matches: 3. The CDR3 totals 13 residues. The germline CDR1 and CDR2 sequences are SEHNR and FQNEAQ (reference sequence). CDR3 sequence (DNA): TGTGCCAGCAGAGGACAGGGGATCTACGAGCAGTACTTC. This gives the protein CASRGQGIYEQYF. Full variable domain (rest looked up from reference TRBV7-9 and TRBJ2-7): DTGVSQNPRHKITKRGQNVTFRCDPISEHNRLYWYRQTLGQGPEFLTYFQNEAQLEKSRLLSDRFSAERPKGSFSTLEIQRTEQGDSAMYLCASRGQGIYEQYFGPGTRLTVT.

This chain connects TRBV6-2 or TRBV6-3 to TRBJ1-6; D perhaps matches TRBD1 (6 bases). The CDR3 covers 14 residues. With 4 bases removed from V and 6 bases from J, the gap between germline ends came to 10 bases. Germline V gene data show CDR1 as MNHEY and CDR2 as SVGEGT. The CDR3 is CASSSRQVNSPLHF. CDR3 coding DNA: TGTGCCAGCAGTTCGAGACAGGTTAATTCACCCCTCCACTTT.